This record concerns one T cell receptor beta chain sequence. Its antigen is not known. The sample originates from a study of OX40 agonist ivuxolimab in advanced cancers. Notes on the study in general: CD4+ T cells averaged fewer expanded clones than CD8+ T cells.

Data came from immunoSEQ multiplex PCR; TCRdb stores just in-frame clones and leaves some out. Of about 66,000 clones listed, 75% to 80% are singletons. The TCR was taken from an adult with an advanced solid tumor such as melanoma, head and neck, liver or kidney cancer. This specimen consisted of CD4+ or CD8+ T cells sorted from blood, obtained in a trial of the OX40 agonist ivuxolimab.

The CDR3 is CASIRSEVDTQYF. The DNA of the CDR3 is TGTGCCAGCATACGATCCGAAGTGGATACGCAGTATTTT. This rearrangement joins TRBV7-9 to TRBJ2-3; D unresolved. This CDR3 region has 13 residues. The V gene lost 7 bases and the J gene lost 6 bases, with 14 bases spanning the gap. CDR1 SEHNR and CDR2 FQNEAQ come from the germline V gene (reference sequence).